These 6 T cell receptor beta chains were all obtained from the same sample, sequenced in a study of T cell repertoires in cytomegalovirus infection. TCRdb reprocessed the reads via MiXCR and lists one record per CDR3 protein. The table records hundreds of thousands of distinct CDR3 sequences, 5% to 8.5% of them present only once. Sequencing input: PBMCs. The source is a human donor in good health (CMV status not recorded). Some clones in this sample may be carry-over from other donors' samples.

This clonotype has a count of ten or more. The chain joins TRBV28 to TRBJ1-5; TRBD1 is a possible D gene (5 bases). Per the germline V gene, CDR1 is MDHEN and CDR2 is SYDVKM. The CDR3 length is 15 residues. V dropped 3 bases and J dropped 3 bases, with 12 bases sitting between them. The CDR3 reads CASSFYRQYNQPQHF. The CDR3 coding sequence is TGTGCCAGCAGTTTTTACCGACAGTACAATCAGCCCCAGCATTTT.

Points on this clonotype: This may be a read error: a much more frequent sequence differs by one nucleotide. J is TRBJ2-1 and V is TRBV29-1; D perhaps matches TRBD2 (6 bases). The germline V and J ends were trimmed by 7 bases and 4 bases, with 17 bases remaining between them. This CDR3 comprises 14 residues. Germline lookup yields CDR1 SQVTM and CDR2 ANQGSEA. The CDR3 coding sequence is TGCAGCGCCGACCGCCTAGCGACGTACAATGAGCAGTTCTTC. Translating gives CSADRLATYNEQFF.

This clonotype was observed at least ten times. This chain connects TRBV5-1 to TRBJ2-2, with a possible D match to TRBD1 (5 bases). Per germline, CDR1 SGHRS and CDR2 YFSETQ. CDR3 length: 16 residues. Trimming took off 2 bases at V and 1 base at J, with 12 bases between the two ends. CDR3 in amino acids: CASSLQDLLNTGELFF. The CDR3 nucleotides read TGCGCCAGCAGCTTACAGGATCTCTTGAACACCGGGGAGCTGTTTTTT.

This clonotype came up many times. The rearrangement uses TRBV6-5 and TRBJ2-7; D is unresolved. With 2 bases removed from V and 7 bases from J, the gap between germline ends came to 9 bases. Germline CDR1 and CDR2: MNHEY and SVGAGI. This CDR3 comprises 12 residues. The CDR3 nucleotides are TGTGCCAGCAGTTACGGAGCCAGGGAGCAGTACTTC. Protein product: CASSYGAREQYF.

This rearrangement joins TRBV29-1 to TRBJ1-1; 9 bases are shared with TRBD1. Germline CDR1 SQVTM, CDR2 ANQGSEA. The CDR3 is 13 amino acids. V lost 7 bases and J lost 3; bases outside the gene matches: 6. The CDR3 region has the DNA TGCAGCGCCCTCGGGACAGGGTACACTGAAGCTTTCTTT. Protein product: CSALGTGYTEAFF.

In its sample, this clonotype was seen many times. The chain has TRBV5-1 and TRBJ2-7, with TRBD1 identical over 8 bases. The V segment lost 0 bases and the J segment 3 bases; nucleotides outside the gene matches: 2. CDR1 and CDR2 from the germline V gene are SGHRS and YFSETQ. This CDR3 is built from 14 residues. The CDR3 here is CASSLATGGYEQYF. CDR3 sequence (DNA): TGCGCCAGCAGCTTGGCCACAGGGGGCTACGAGCAGTACTTC.